This T cell receptor beta chain was sequenced during a study of T cells in localized non-small cell lung cancer. This clone was seen once. Profiled with immunoSEQ multiplex PCR; TCRdb holds only in-frame clones, not every one. This table has 13,000 or so clones, approximately 28% appearing once. V was clipped by 4 bases and J by 1 base, with 5 bases between them. Germline CDR1 is LNHDA and CDR2 is SQIVND (reference sequence). CDR3 length equals 13 residues. This rearrangement joins TRBV19 to TRBJ2-4, with D perhaps TRBD2 (5 bases). The clonotype was recovered from a female donor older than 55 with stage I lung adenocarcinoma. The source was lung tumor tissue, collected before any cancer treatment. CDR3 residues: CASSREAKNIQYF. The CDR3 DNA is TGTGCCAGTAGTAGGGAGGCCAAAAACATTCAGTACTTC.